This entry is about one T cell receptor beta chain. Its specificity is not known. This sample is part of a study of shared clonotypes between healthy human individuals. Using immunoSEQ multiplex PCR, the repertoire was profiled, and TCRdb retains in-frame clones only, with some absent. The table has around 980,000 clones, more than 75% seen once; the top ten hold roughly 0.62%. Points from the study as a whole: A handful of donors shared approximately 5% of their naive CD4 clonotypes.

CDR1 MDHEN and CDR2 SYDVKM come from the germline V gene. With V trimmed by 5 bases and J by 12 bases, 14 bases remained unmatched. The length of the CDR3 is 15 residues. The receptor comes from a man between 18 and 29 years old in good health. Some clones in this sample may be carry-over from other donors' samples. The chain links TRBV28 to TRBJ1-4; 8 nucleotides agree with TRBD1. Sequenced sample: memory CD4+ T cells from PBMCs. Subset reported: CD45RA-negative fraction. The CDR3: CASSLSYLDRVELFF. In nucleotides, the CDR3 is TGTGCCAGCAGTCTCTCGTACCTGGACAGGGTGGAACTGTTTTTT.